This T cell receptor (beta chain) appears in the sequencing data of a study of T cell responses to AZD1222 COVID-19 vaccine. TCRdb's copy holds only in-frame clones and misses some; the assay was immunoSEQ multiplex PCR. The table has under 150,000 clones, roughly nine tenths seen once. Study-level points and caveats: Clonal diversity was possibly underestimated; the donors were predominantly white British and more often female. Just a handful of people given AZD1222 tested seropositive at baseline. Spike-specific TCRs gained breadth and depth after people received two AZD1222 doses. Among spike-specific TCRs, nearly half reportedly target unmutated variant regions.

A remark on this clone: Its target is unknown.

CDR1 LGHDT and CDR2 YNNKEL come from the germline V gene (reference sequence). The CDR3 loop spans 20 amino acids. Germline trimming cut 5 bases from V and 5 bases from J; bases unmatched to any gene: 21. The sample in question was peripheral blood, obtained 28 days after the second AZD1222 dose. This clonotype originated in an adult who received the AZD1222 COVID-19 vaccine. The V and J genes are TRBV3-1 (or the pseudogene TRBV3-2) and TRBJ2-2, with 9 bases fitting TRBD2. The CDR3 loop reads CASSSSSQGSGGLGTGELFF. The DNA for the CDR3 is TGTGCCAGCAGCTCATCATCACAGGGTAGCGGGGGCTTGGGAACCGGGGAGCTGTTTTTT.